This T cell receptor beta chain derives from a study of shared clonotypes between healthy human individuals. The V end lost 6 bases, the J end lost 4 bases, and 13 bases lay between the germline ends. There are 13 residues in the CDR3. Germline V gene data show CDR1 as SQVTM and CDR2 as ANQGSEA. Replicate PCRs from sorted subsets contained approximately 190 ng DNA, which is around 29,000 T cell genomes. Sequenced by immunoSEQ multiplex PCR; TCRdb stores in-frame clones only, minus some. Of approximately 1,500,000 clones listed, over 95% were seen once; the top ten hold approximately 1.1%. The sample consisted of naive CD4+ T cells sorted from blood. Stated subset: CD45RA+ positively selected. The rearrangement uses TRBV29-1 and TRBJ2-1; a possible D gene is TRBD1 (6 bases). The receptor comes from a man younger than 40 in good health. The CDR3 sequence is CSVHRDNYNEQFF. For the CDR3, the DNA is TGCAGCGTCCACAGGGACAATTACAATGAGCAGTTCTTC.